Following are 22 T cell receptor beta chains from one sample sequenced in a study of blood T cell repertoires in COVID-19 (dated by TCRdb to 2020 to 2022). Library prep was done by the immunoSEQ multiplex PCR assay. TCRdb limited this immuneACCESS table to in-frame rearrangements with V and J called. A share of clones is missing; checked studies link under half to unresolved V genes, and the rest is unexplained. This sample gives 190,000 or so clones in total; roughly 82% of them show up just once. Roughly 10% of the sample is in the top ten clones. Sequenced: PBMCs or T cells enriched from blood (not recorded which). These receptors were obtained from a man aged 35-49 years who had recovered from COVID-19.

This clone was counted between two and nine times. The J gene is TRBJ1-2, the V gene TRBV12-3 or TRBV12-4; D unresolved. V was cut by 1 base and J by 6 bases, with 9 bases left in between. This CDR3 region has 13 residues. The CDR3 spells CASSLDLRDGYTF. CDR3 nucleotide sequence: TGTGCCAGCAGTTTAGACCTTCGGGATGGCTACACCTTC.

The V and J genes are TRBV29-1 and TRBJ2-1, with a tentative D call TRBD1 (5 bases). Between the trimmed V and J ends, which lost 2 bases and 2 bases, there was a span of 13 bases. This CDR3 has 15 residues. Germline CDR1 reads SQVTM; CDR2 reads ANQGSEA. Here the CDR3 DNA reads TGCAGCGTTGAAAGGAGAGCAGGGACCTACAATGAGCAGTTCTTC. Protein sequence: CSVERRAGTYNEQFF.

The gene calls are TRBV7-9 and TRBJ2-2; 8 bases map to TRBD2. The germline V gene encodes CDR1 SEHNR and CDR2 FQNEAQ (reference sequence). V was pared by 5 bases and J by 7 bases, with 12 bases of the junction left unmatched. The length of the CDR3 is 16 residues. The CDR3 DNA reads as TGTGCCAGCAGCCACCACAGCGGGAGAGGGAACGGGGAGCTGTTTTTT. Translated, it gives CASSHHSGRGNGELFF.

CDR3 residues: CASSAPRDRVSEKLFF. The DNA of the CDR3 is TGTGCCAGCAGCGCCCCCCGGGACAGGGTTTCTGAAAAACTGTTTTTT. The chain uses TRBV9 and TRBJ1-4; 9 positions match TRBD1. The CDR3 totals 16 residues. CDR1 and CDR2 (germline): SGDLS, YYNGEE. The trim removed 3 bases at V and 7 bases at J, leaving 10 bases unmatched.

The rearrangement joins TRBV5-1 to TRBJ2-1; 9 positions agree with TRBD2. The CDR3 length is 14 residues. Germline loops: CDR1 SGHRS, CDR2 YFSETQ. Trimming removed 7 bases from V and 6 bases from J; junction bases left unmatched: 8. The CDR3 region has the DNA TGCGCCAGCTCACCTAGCGGGACCCTCAATGAGCAGTTCTTC. As protein: CASSPSGTLNEQFF.

The CDR3 DNA reads as TGTGCCAGCAGTGATTCCATTAGCAATCAGCCCCAGCATTTT. Translation gives CASSDSISNQPQHF. The chain couples TRBV2 to TRBJ1-5, with unresolved D. V lost 3 bases, J lost 0 bases, and 6 bases lay in between. Germline lookup yields CDR1 SNHLY and CDR2 FYNNEI. The CDR3 length is 14 residues.

The genes are TRBV29-1 and TRBJ1-2, with TRBD1 matching over 8 bases. V gave up 4 bases and J gave up 0 bases; unmatched junction bases: 1. From germline, CDR1 is SQVTM and CDR2 ANQGSEA. The length of the CDR3 is 13 residues. The CDR3 coding sequence is TGCAGCGTTGGGACAGGGTCTAACTATGGCTACACCTTC. Amino acid sequence: CSVGTGSNYGYTF.

This clone was observed a handful of times. The CDR3: CASSFTSNTGELFF. CDR3 coding DNA: TGTGCCAGCAGTTTCACTAGCAACACCGGGGAGCTGTTTTTT. The chain carries TRBV28 and TRBJ2-2, with D possibly TRBD2 on 6 matching bases. Germline V gene lookup returns CDR1 MDHEN and CDR2 SYDVKM. Trimming stripped 3 bases from V and 2 bases from J, with 7 bases between. The CDR3 runs to 14 residues.

This chain uses TRBV11-3 with TRBJ1-6; possible D gene TRBD1, 5 bases. The V gene's germline CDR1 is SGHNT and CDR2 YENEEA. There are 13 residues in the CDR3. Trimming removed 3 bases from V and 9 bases from J, with 9 bases in between. The CDR3 region has the DNA TGTGCCAGCAGCTTCCAGGGCGGTTCACCCCTCCACTTT. This codes for CASSFQGGSPLHF.

V is TRBV29-1 and J is TRBJ1-1, with TRBD1 matching 10 bases. Looked up from germline, CDR1 is SQVTM and CDR2 is ANQGSEA. Trimming removed 3 bases from V and 7 bases from J; junction bases left unmatched: 11. The CDR3 runs to 15 residues. The CDR3 sequence is CSVDSGTGAPVEAFF. Here the CDR3 DNA reads TGCAGCGTTGACTCGGGGACAGGGGCCCCCGTTGAAGCTTTCTTT.

This chain uses TRBV14 with TRBJ2-2; D is unresolved. The CDR3 consists of 11 residues. Per the germline V gene, CDR1 is SGHDN and CDR2 is FVKESK. The ends were cut back, 8 bases at V and 7 bases at J, with 8 bases in the middle. The CDR3 coding sequence is TGTGCCAGCTCCCTTATCGGGGAGCTGTTTTTT. It codes for CASSLIGELFF.

Points on this clone: The sample contains more than one DNA sequence encoding this CDR3. This chain joins TRBV7-3 and TRBJ1-2; 9 bases line up with TRBD1. This CDR3 has 13 residues. Unmatched junction bases numbered 1, after V lost 4 bases and J lost 4 bases. From germline, CDR1 is SGHTA and CDR2 FQGTGA. The CDR3 DNA is TGTGCCAGCAGCTCGGGACAGGGCTATGGCTACACCTTC. It translates to CASSSGQGYGYTF. The full variable domain, rest sourced from reference TRBV7-3 and TRBJ1-2, is GAGVSQTPSNKVTEKGKYVELRCDPISGHTALYWYRQSLGQGPEFLIYFQGTGAADDSGLPNDRFFAVRPEGSVSTLKIQRTERGDSAVYLCASSSGQGYGYTFGSGTRLTVV.

This clone was observed a few times. The chain recombines TRBV28 with TRBJ2-1; tentatively, D is TRBD1 (5 bases). Germline V CDR1 and CDR2: MDHEN, SYDVKM. This CDR3 has 15 amino acids. Trimming took 1 base from V and 7 from J, leaving 14 bases between them. The CDR3 region is CASSLYRGLSNEQFF. CDR3 nucleotides: TGTGCCAGCAGTTTATATAGGGGCCTGAGTAATGAGCAGTTCTTC.

The chain employs TRBV11-3 and TRBJ1-1; D gene unclear. This CDR3 is 13 amino acids long. Trimming took off 4 bases at V and 3 bases at J, with 9 bases between the two ends. Germline V gives CDR1 SGHNT, CDR2 YENEEA. CDR3 nucleotide sequence: TGTGCCAGCAGCTCATCTGCGTACACTGAAGCTTTCTTT. This sequence encodes CASSSSAYTEAFF.

The chain has TRBV7-2 and TRBJ1-5; no definite D call. Germline CDR1 reads SGHTA; CDR2 reads FQGNSA. V lost 4 bases and J 5 bases, leaving 9 bases between the germline ends. This CDR3 is built from 13 residues. CDR3 sequence: CASSSHRDQPQHF. The CDR3 DNA follows: TGTGCCAGCAGCTCCCACCGGGATCAGCCCCAGCATTTT.

This clone was recorded a few times. The chain couples TRBV14 to TRBJ1-3; no definite D call. CDR1 and CDR2 (germline): SGHDN, FVKESK. Trimming took 0 bases from V and 2 from J, leaving 8 bases between them. This CDR3 spans 15 amino acids. The CDR3 bases are TGTGCCAGCAGCCAAGATCGCCTAACTGGAAACACCATATATTTT. Its protein product is CASSQDRLTGNTIYF.

This rearrangement joins TRBV7-2 to TRBJ2-7; TRBD2 might be the D (6 bases). Trimming took 2 bases from V and 3 from J, leaving 11 bases between them. Germline V CDR1 and CDR2: SGHTA, FQGNSA. The CDR3 is made up of 14 amino acids. CDR3 amino acids: CASSLHGSLYEQYF. The CDR3 coding sequence is TGTGCCAGCAGCTTACACGGGAGCCTCTACGAGCAGTACTTC. The full variable domain, completed using reference TRBV7-2 and TRBJ2-7, is GAGVSQSPSNKVTEKGKDVELRCDPISGHTALYWYRQSLGQGLEFLIYFQGNSAPDKSGLPSDRFSAERTGGSVSTLTIQRTQQEDSAVYLCASSLHGSLYEQYFGPGTRLTVT.

The V and J genes are TRBV24-1 and TRBJ2-7, with TRBD2 matching 7 bases. This CDR3 is built from 17 residues. Germline CDR1 KGHDR, CDR2 SFDVKD. V lost 5 bases to trimming and J lost 0 bases; unmatched junction nucleotides: 12. The DNA of the CDR3 is TGTGCCACCAGTGCCCTTCAAGCGGGGAAAGTCTCCTACGAGCAGTACGTC. Its protein is CATSALQAGKVSYEQYV.

V usage is TRBV10-3 and J usage is TRBJ1-2, with 8 bases fitting TRBD1. The CDR3 totals 12 residues. The V gene's germline CDR1 is ENHRY and CDR2 SYGVKD. Losses at the gene ends were 7 bases for V and 7 bases for J; bases not matched to a gene: 5. This CDR3 reads CAITQGAAGYTF. For the CDR3, the DNA is TGTGCCATCACCCAGGGGGCCGCTGGCTACACCTTC.

The chain uses TRBV27 and TRBJ1-3; D is perhaps TRBD1 (5 bases). V was shortened by 3 bases and J by 10 bases, with 7 bases between the two germline ends. The CDR3 has 11 amino acids. Per the germline V gene, CDR1 is MNHEY and CDR2 is SMNVEV (reference sequence). The CDR3 coding sequence is TGTGCCAGCAGTTTGGGGGGAACCATATATTTT. Translating gives CASSLGGTIYF.

The chain recombines TRBV7-9 with TRBJ2-1; 10 bases fit TRBD2. V trimming: 5 bases; J trimming: 9 bases; junction bases outside the gene matches: 7. The germline V gene has CDR1 SEHNR and CDR2 FQNEAQ (reference sequence). The CDR3 runs to 14 residues. The CDR3 is CASSPGTSEGEQFF. For the CDR3, the DNA is TGTGCCAGCAGCCCAGGGACTAGCGAGGGTGAGCAGTTCTTC. Full variable domain (outside the CDR3, taken from reference TRBV7-9 and TRBJ2-1): DTGVSQNPRHKITKRGQNVTFRCDPISEHNRLYWYRQTLGQGPEFLTYFQNEAQLEKSRLLSDRFSAERPKGSFSTLEIQRTEQGDSAMYLCASSPGTSEGEQFFGPGTRLTVL.

This clone was observed a handful of times. The rearrangement links TRBV5-6 to TRBJ1-2; 7 nucleotides line up with TRBD1. V dropped 3 bases and J dropped 6; count of bases not matched to a gene: 8. The CDR3 totals 14 residues. The V gene's germline CDR1 is SGHDT and CDR2 YYEEEE. The CDR3 protein is CASSYLDRDHGYTF. Here the CDR3 DNA reads TGTGCCAGCAGCTACTTAGACAGGGACCATGGCTACACCTTC.